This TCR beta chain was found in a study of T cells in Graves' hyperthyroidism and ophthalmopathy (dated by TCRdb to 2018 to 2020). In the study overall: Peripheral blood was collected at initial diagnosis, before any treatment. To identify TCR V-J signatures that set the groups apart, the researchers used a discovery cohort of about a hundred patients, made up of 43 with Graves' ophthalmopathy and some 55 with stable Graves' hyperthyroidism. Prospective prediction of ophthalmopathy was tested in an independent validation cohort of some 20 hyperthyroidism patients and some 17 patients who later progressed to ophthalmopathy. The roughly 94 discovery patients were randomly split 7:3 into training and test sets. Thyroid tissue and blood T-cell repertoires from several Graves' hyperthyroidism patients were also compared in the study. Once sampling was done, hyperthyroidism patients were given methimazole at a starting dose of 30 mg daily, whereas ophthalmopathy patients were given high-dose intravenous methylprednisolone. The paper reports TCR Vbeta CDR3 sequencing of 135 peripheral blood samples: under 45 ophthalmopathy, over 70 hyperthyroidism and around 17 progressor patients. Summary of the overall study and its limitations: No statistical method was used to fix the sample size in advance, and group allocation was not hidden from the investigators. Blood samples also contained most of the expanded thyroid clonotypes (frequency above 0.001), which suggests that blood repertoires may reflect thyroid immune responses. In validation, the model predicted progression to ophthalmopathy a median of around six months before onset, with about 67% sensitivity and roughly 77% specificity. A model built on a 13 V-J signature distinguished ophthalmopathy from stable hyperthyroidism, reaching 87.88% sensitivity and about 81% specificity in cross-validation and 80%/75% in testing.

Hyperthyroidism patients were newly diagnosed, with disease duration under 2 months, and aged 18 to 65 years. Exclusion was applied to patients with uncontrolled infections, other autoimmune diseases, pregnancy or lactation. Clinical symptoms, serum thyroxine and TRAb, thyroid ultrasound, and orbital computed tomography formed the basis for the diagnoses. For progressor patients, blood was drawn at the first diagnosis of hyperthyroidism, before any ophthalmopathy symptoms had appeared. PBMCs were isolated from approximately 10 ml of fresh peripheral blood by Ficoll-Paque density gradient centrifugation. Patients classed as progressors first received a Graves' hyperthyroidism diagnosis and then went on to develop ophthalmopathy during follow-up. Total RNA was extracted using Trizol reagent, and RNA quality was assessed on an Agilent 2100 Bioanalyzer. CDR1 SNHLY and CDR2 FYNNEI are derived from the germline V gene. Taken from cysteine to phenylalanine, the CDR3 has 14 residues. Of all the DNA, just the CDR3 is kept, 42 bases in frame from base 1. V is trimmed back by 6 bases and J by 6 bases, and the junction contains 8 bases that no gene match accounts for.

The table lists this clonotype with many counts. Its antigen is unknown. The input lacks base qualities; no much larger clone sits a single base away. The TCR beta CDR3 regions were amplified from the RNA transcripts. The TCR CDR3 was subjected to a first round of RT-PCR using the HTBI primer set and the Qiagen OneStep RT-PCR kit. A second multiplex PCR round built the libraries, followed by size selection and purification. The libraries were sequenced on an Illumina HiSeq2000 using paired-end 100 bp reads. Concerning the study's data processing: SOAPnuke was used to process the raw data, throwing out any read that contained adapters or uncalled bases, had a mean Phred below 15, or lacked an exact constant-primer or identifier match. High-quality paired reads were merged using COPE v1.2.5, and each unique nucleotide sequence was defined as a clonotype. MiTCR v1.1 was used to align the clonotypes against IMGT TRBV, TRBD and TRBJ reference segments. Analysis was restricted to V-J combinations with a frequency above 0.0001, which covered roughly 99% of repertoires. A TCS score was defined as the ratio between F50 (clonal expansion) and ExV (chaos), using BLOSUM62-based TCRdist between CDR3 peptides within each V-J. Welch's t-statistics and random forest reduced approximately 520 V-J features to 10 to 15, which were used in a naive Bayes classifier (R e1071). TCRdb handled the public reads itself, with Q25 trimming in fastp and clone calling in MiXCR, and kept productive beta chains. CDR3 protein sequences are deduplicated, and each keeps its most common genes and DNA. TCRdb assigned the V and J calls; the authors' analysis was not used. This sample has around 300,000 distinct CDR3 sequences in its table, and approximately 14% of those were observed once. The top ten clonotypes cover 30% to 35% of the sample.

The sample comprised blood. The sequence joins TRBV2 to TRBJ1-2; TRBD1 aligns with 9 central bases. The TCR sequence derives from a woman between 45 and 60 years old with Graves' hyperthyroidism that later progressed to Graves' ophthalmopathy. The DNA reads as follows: TGTGCCAGCAGCGACCGACAGGGGGGGGATGGCTACACCTTC. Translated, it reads CASSDRQGGDGYTF.